These 17 T cell receptor beta chains share one sample of origin, sequenced in a study of T cell repertoires in cytomegalovirus infection. TCRdb ran MiXCR on the reads and lists one entry per CDR3 protein. The table has some 900,000 distinct CDR3 sequences, around a third seen once. For these TCRs, the target antigens are not known. The source material was cultured CD8+ T cells from PBMCs, sampled from culture after CMV antigen stimulation. The receptor source for this set is a human donor in good health (CMV status not recorded). Some clones in this sample may be carry-over from other donors' samples.

This clonotype was seen ten or more times. V gene TRBV7-2 combines with J gene TRBJ2-1, with TRBD1 identical over 9 bases. The CDR3 length is 18 residues. V was pared by 4 bases and J by 1 base, with 11 bases of the junction left unmatched. The germline CDR1 and CDR2 sequences are SGHTA and FQGNSA. The CDR3 region has the DNA TGTGCCAGCAGCTCGGACAGGGGAGTAAGGGGGTCCTACAATGAGCAGTTCTTC. Residues: CASSSDRGVRGSYNEQFF. The full variable domain, in which reference TRBV7-2 and TRBJ2-1 provide the parts outside the CDR3, is GAGVSQSPSNKVTEKGKDVELRCDPISGHTALYWYRQSLGQGLEFLIYFQGNSAPDKSGLPSDRFSAERTGGSVSTLTIQRTQQEDSAVYLCASSSDRGVRGSYNEQFFGPGTRLTVL.

V is TRBV7-6 and J is TRBJ1-1, with 8 bases that match TRBD1. V lost 1 base, J lost 3 bases, and 10 bases stayed unmatched. Germline values: CDR1 SGHVS, CDR2 FNYEAQ. The CDR3 runs 17 residues. CDR3 in amino acids: CASSLGTRGPGDTEAFF. The CDR3 DNA reads TGTGCCAGCAGCTTAGGAACCAGGGGGCCCGGGGACACTGAAGCTTTCTTT.

This chain joins TRBV7-6 and TRBJ2-7; possibly TRBD1 for D (5 bases). The germline V gene has CDR1 SGHVS and CDR2 FNYEAQ. Deletions cut 2 bases from V and 4 bases from J, with 15 bases between. The CDR3 is 15 residues long. The CDR3 sequence: CASSLNPGMGYEQYF. The CDR3 DNA follows: TGTGCCAGCAGCTTAAATCCAGGGATGGGGTACGAGCAGTACTTC.

This clonotype was seen a handful of times. The J gene is TRBJ1-6, the V gene TRBV7-8, with 8 bases identical to TRBD1. V was clipped by 1 base and J by 8 bases; unmatched bases: 10. CDR3 length: 17 amino acids. Germline lookup yields CDR1 SGHVS and CDR2 FQNEAQ. The CDR3: CASSLEMGRDRYSPLHF. The CDR3 DNA is TGTGCCAGCAGCTTAGAGATGGGCCGGGACAGGTATTCACCCCTCCACTTT. Looking up the rest from reference TRBV7-8 and TRBJ1-6 gives the full variable domain: GAGVSQSPRYKVAKRGQDVALRCDPISGHVSLFWYQQALGQGPEFLTYFQNEAQLDKSGLPSDRFFAERPEGSVSTLKIQRTQQEDSAVYLCASSLEMGRDRYSPLHFGNGTRLTVT.

This clonotype showed up just once. The chain joins TRBV7-6 to TRBJ2-5, with 15 positions matching TRBD2. V dropped 6 bases and J dropped 5; count of bases not matched to a gene: 7. The CDR3 consists of 16 residues. Germline CDR1 and CDR2: SGHVS and FNYEAQ. The CDR3 reads CASSWTSGGAGETQYF. DNA for the CDR3: TGTGCCAGCAGTTGGACTAGCGGGGGGGCGGGGGAGACCCAGTACTTC.

This clonotype was counted at least ten times. The rearrangement uses TRBV7-2 and TRBJ1-2; 7 positions match TRBD1. Trimming took 1 base from V and 3 from J; bases not matched to a gene: 2. There are 14 residues in the CDR3. Germline values: CDR1 SGHTA, CDR2 FQGNSA. The CDR3 DNA sequence: TGTGCCAGCAGCTTAGAGACAGGGTACTATGGCTACACCTTC. This encodes CASSLETGYYGYTF.

The chain combines TRBV27 with TRBJ2-3; TRBD1 aligns across 8 bases. CDR3 length equals 14 residues. V lost 5 bases, J lost 4 bases, and 5 bases stayed unmatched. The germline CDR1 and CDR2 sequences are MNHEY and SMNVEV (reference sequence). CDR3 loop: CASSDRGRADTQYF. The CDR3 nucleotides read TGTGCCAGCAGTGACAGGGGTCGGGCAGATACGCAGTATTTT.

The chain combines TRBV14 with TRBJ2-4; D may be TRBD2 (6 bases). The CDR3 has 14 residues. Germline V gene sequence: CDR1 SGHDN, CDR2 FVKESK. V lost 4 bases and J lost 8, with 15 bases in between. The DNA of the CDR3 is TGTGCCAGCAGCCCCCAGACATGGGGGGACATTCAGTACTTC. Amino acid sequence: CASSPQTWGDIQYF.

J is TRBJ1-1 and V is TRBV20-1; a weak D match, TRBD1 (5 bases). Trimming removed 3 bases at V and 6 bases at J, with 17 bases between. This CDR3 is built from 14 residues. CDR1 and CDR2 from the germline V gene are DFQATT and SNEGSKA (reference sequence). The CDR3 spells CSARRRVKGAEAFF. In DNA, the CDR3 is TGCAGTGCTAGGAGGAGAGTAAAAGGGGCTGAAGCTTTCTTT.

The CDR3 DNA reads TGTGCCAGCACCCTAAGTGGCCTGGGGGGTCCACCCCTCCACTTT. It codes for CASTLSGLGGPPLHF. This sequence joins TRBV2 and TRBJ1-6, with D maybe TRBD1 (5 bases). The CDR3 runs 15 residues. Trimming left V 7 bases short and J 11 bases short, with 21 bases between. CDR1 is SNHLY, CDR2 FYNNEI, per germline. Together with reference TRBV2 and TRBJ1-6, the CDR3 gives the full variable domain: EPEVTQTPSHQVTQMGQEVILRCVPISNHLYFYWYRQILGQKVEFLVSFYNNEISEKSEIFDDQFSVERPDGSNFTLKIRSTKLEDSAMYFCASTLSGLGGPPLHFGNGTRLTVT.

There are a few counts of this clonotype. The chain combines TRBV7-4 with TRBJ2-7; 13 positions match TRBD2. Germline CDR1 and CDR2: SGHVT and SQSDAQ. V shed 0 bases, J shed 0 bases, and the junction held 5 bases outside the gene matches. The CDR3 is made up of 18 amino acids. The CDR3 DNA follows: TGTGCCAGCAGCTTAGCGTCGACTAGCGGGGGGCCCTCCTACGAGCAGTACTTC. Protein sequence: CASSLASTSGGPSYEQYF.

This clonotype was seen ten or more times. The chain couples TRBV7-6 to TRBJ2-3; D possibly corresponds to TRBD1 (6 bases). V lost 5 bases, J lost 5 bases, and 11 bases lay in between. Germline CDR1 SGHVS, CDR2 FNYEAQ. There are 13 residues in the CDR3. CDR3 in DNA: TGTGCCAGCAGCCACCTAGGGGGAGATACGCAGTATTTT. Its translation is CASSHLGGDTQYF.

The CDR3 here is CATSDWDTWADTQYF. CDR3 sequence (DNA): TGTGCCACCAGTGACTGGGACACATGGGCAGATACGCAGTATTTT. V usage is TRBV24-1 and J usage is TRBJ2-3, with D maybe TRBD1 (6 bases). The V end lost 4 bases, the J end lost 4 bases, and 14 bases lay between the germline ends. Germline CDR1 and CDR2: KGHDR and SFDVKD. The CDR3 covers 15 residues.

Regarding this clonotype: At one of its ends the junction is not consistent with the germline gene, which may arise from a read error. The gene calls are TRBV4-2 and TRBJ2-3, with TRBD2 identical over 12 bases. The CDR3 is 17 residues long. Germline V CDR1 and CDR2: LGHNA, YNFKEQ. Written as DNA, the CDR3 is TGTGTCAGCAGCCGAACTAGCGGGGGGAGACGGACAGATACGCAGTATTTT. Its protein is CVSSRTSGGRRTDTQYF.

The chain recombines TRBV7-9 with TRBJ2-3; 9 bases map to TRBD2. Germline CDR1 and CDR2: SEHNR and FQNEAQ (reference sequence). The CDR3 covers 16 residues. After removal of 4 bases from V and 1 base from J, the junction contained 6 bases not matched to a gene. The CDR3 DNA follows: TGTGCCAGCAGCTATAGCGGGGGCCAGGGCACAGATACGCAGTATTTT. Its protein product is CASSYSGGQGTDTQYF.

The chain carries TRBV6-8 and TRBJ2-5; TRBD1 matches at 9 bases. The CDR3 contains 15 residues. Germline lookup yields CDR1 MNHGY and CDR2 SAAAGT. With V trimmed by 5 bases and J by 1 base, 5 bases remained unmatched. The CDR3: CASSKPGQGQETQYF. The DNA for the CDR3 is TGTGCCAGCAGTAAACCGGGACAGGGCCAAGAGACCCAGTACTTC.

This clonotype was counted between two and nine times. This chain uses TRBV7-8 with TRBJ2-2; the D gene is possibly TRBD1 (6 bases). V lost 4 bases, J lost 0 bases, and 12 bases lay in between. This CDR3 has 16 amino acids. From germline, CDR1 is SGHVS and CDR2 FQNEAQ. CDR3 amino acids: CASSSWQGPNTGELFF. The CDR3 region has the DNA TGTGCCAGCAGCTCCTGGCAGGGGCCGAACACCGGGGAGCTGTTTTTT.